This is a list of T cell receptor beta chains from one sample in a study of CD8 T cells in Susac syndrome. TCRdb re-analysed the immunoSEQ multiplex PCR reads in MiXCR, keeping a single row per CDR3 protein. The repertoire has about 210,000 distinct CDR3 sequences, 94% of them found once; the top ten carry about 0.14%. Sequenced sample: CD4+ T cells from PBMCs. Receptor source: a human donor with Susac syndrome. Both conserved end residues are part of each CDR3. Fields, in order: J gene, D gene, V gene, clone size, CDR3 DNA, CDR3 protein. The D gene is left open where the match is weak. Where a row states a size, it is once, few, many or the class of an expanded clone; other rows omit it.

TRBJ1-1	.	TRBV9	.	TGTGCCAGCAGCGTAGTCGGCCCGGGGGAAACTGAAGCTTTCTTT	CASSVVGPGETEAFF
TRBJ2-5	TRBD2	TRBV7-2	.	TGTGCCAGCAGCCTACAGGCGGGGGGGTACCAAGAGACCCAGTACTTC	CASSLQAGGYQETQYF
TRBJ1-1	TRBD1	TRBV30	.	TGTGCCTGGGGAGGCGGGACAGGGAGACTAAACACTGAAGCTTTCTTT	CAWGGGTGRLNTEAFF
TRBJ1-5	.	TRBV7-9	once	TGTGCCAGCAGCCCCCCTGGAAGGGGCAATCAGCCCCAGCATTTT	CASSPPGRGNQPQHF
TRBJ1-1	.	TRBV30	.	TGTGCCTGGAGTGTCAACAGGAACACTGAAGCTTTCTTT	CAWSVNRNTEAFF
TRBJ1-1	.	TRBV30	once	TGTGCCTGGAGTCCATACACTGAAGCTTTCTTT	CAWSPYTEAFF
TRBJ1-5	TRBD1	TRBV6-5	once	TGTGCCAGCAGTACAGGGGATCAGCCCCAGCATTTT	CASSTGDQPQHF
TRBJ2-5	.	TRBV20-1	.	TGCAGTGCTAGAGGGGGAGGCAGTCCAGGGTTAGAGACCCAGTACTTC	CSARGGGSPGLETQYF
TRBJ2-1	TRBD1	TRBV6-2/TRBV6-3	.	TGTGCCAGCAGTTGGGACAGTCCTTGGAATGAGCAGTTCTTC	CASSWDSPWNEQFF
TRBJ1-1	.	TRBV30	.	TGTGCCTGGAGTGCGTGGGGGTCCCAAGCTTTCTTT	CAWSAWGSQAFF
TRBJ2-7	TRBD2	TRBV12-3/TRBV12-4	.	TGTGCCAGCAGTCGGACTAGCGGGCCGTACGAGCAGTACTTC	CASSRTSGPYEQYF
TRBJ1-1	.	TRBV5-1	.	TGCGCCAGCAGCCCCTGGGACATCAACACTGAAGCTTTCTTT	CASSPWDINTEAFF
TRBJ2-7	TRBD2	TRBV10-3	.	TGTGCCATCAGTGAGAATAGCGGGGGGACCCTCGAGCAGTACTTC	CAISENSGGTLEQYF
TRBJ1-2	.	TRBV27	.	TGTGCCAGCAGACGAAACACAAACTATGGCTACACCTTC	CASRRNTNYGYTF
TRBJ2-1	.	TRBV4-2	.	TGTGCCAGCAGCCAAGTACTAACCGTCAGGGAGCAGTTCTTC	CASSQVLTVREQFF
TRBJ1-1	.	TRBV30	.	TGTGCCTGGAGTGATAACGATCCTGTGTCAGCTTTCTTT	CAWSDNDPVSAFF
TRBJ2-3	TRBD1	TRBV29-1	once	TGCAGCGTTGCCGGGACAGGGGGTAATACGCAGTATTTT	CSVAGTGGNTQYF
TRBJ2-5	.	TRBV27	.	TGTGCCGCCCCCCCGGGAGAGACCCAGTACTTC	CAAPPGETQYF
TRBJ1-4	.	TRBV29-1	once	TGCAGCGCCAGACAAGCAACTAATGAAAAACTGTTTTTT	CSARQATNEKLFF
TRBJ1-6	TRBD1	TRBV11-3	.	TGTGCCAGCGAGTGGGGACAGGGGAATTCACCCCTCCACTTT	CASEWGQGNSPLHF
TRBJ2-1	.	TRBV30	.	TGTGCCTGGAGTGGAGAGGACATCCACAATGAGCAGTTCTTC	CAWSGEDIHNEQFF
TRBJ1-5	.	TRBV3-1	.	TGTGCCAGCAGCCACGGCAGCAATCAGCCCCAGCATTTT	CASSHGSNQPQHF
TRBJ1-1	.	TRBV4-3	.	TGCGCCAGCAGCCAAGTATGGGGGGACACTTCGAACACTGAAGCTTTCTTT	CASSQVWGDTSNTEAFF
TRBJ2-1	.	TRBV6-2/TRBV6-3	.	TGTGCCAGCAGTCCGGGTGCGACGCAGTTCTTC	CASSPGATQFF
TRBJ2-2	.	TRBV15	.	TGTGCCACCAGCAGAGATGGTAGCACCGGGGAGCTGTTTTTT	CATSRDGSTGELFF
TRBJ2-7	.	TRBV6-1	.	TGTGCCAGCAGCGACAGGGAGGATAGCGAGCAGTACTTC	CASSDREDSEQYF
TRBJ2-2	.	TRBV29-1	.	TGCAGCGTTGCCCAAGGCAGGGGACTCGGCGGGGAGCTGTTTTTT	CSVAQGRGLGGELFF
TRBJ1-1	.	TRBV20-1	once	TGCAGTGGCAAATTAGAAATGGGTCTCCGGAACACTGAAGCTTTCTTT	CSGKLEMGLRNTEAFF
TRBJ1-6	TRBD1	TRBV20-1	.	TGCAGTGCGCGTGAACCGGGACAGAGTAATTCACCCCTCCACTTT	CSAREPGQSNSPLHF
TRBJ2-3	.	TRBV27	.	TGTGCCAGCAGTCGGTTTCACACGGGGCCAATCACAGATACGCAGTATTTT	CASSRFHTGPITDTQYF
TRBJ2-7	.	TRBV7-9	.	TGTGCCAGCAGCACTATCTACGAGCAGTACTTC	CASSTIYEQYF
TRBJ1-2	.	TRBV10-3	once	TGTGCCATCAGTGAACGAGAACAAGGCTACACCTTC	CAISEREQGYTF
TRBJ1-1	.	TRBV29-1	.	TGCAGCGTGGGTTCGAACACTGAAGCTTTCTTT	CSVGSNTEAFF
TRBJ2-1	.	TRBV19	.	TGTGCCAGTAGTATAGGTTTAGATGAGCAGTTCTTC	CASSIGLDEQFF
TRBJ2-3	.	TRBV3-1	.	TGTGCCAGCAGCCAAATCGACAAGGCGCAGTATTTT	CASSQIDKAQYF
TRBJ2-1	.	TRBV5-1	.	TGCGCCAGCAGCACCTTCGCCGGACAGTACGAGCAGTTCTTC	CASSTFAGQYEQFF
TRBJ2-1	.	TRBV5-1	.	TGCGCCAGCAGCTTGCGGGGGGCCTTCCGGAGAAATGAGCAGTTCTTC	CASSLRGAFRRNEQFF
TRBJ2-3	.	TRBV5-1	.	TGCGCCAGCAGTTCCAGGACTGATGCATTAGATACGCAGTATTTT	CASSSRTDALDTQYF
TRBJ1-1	TRBD1	TRBV7-6	.	TGTGCCAGCAGCTCCCCCCGAGGGACAGGCCTGAACACTGAAGCTTTCTTT	CASSSPRGTGLNTEAFF
TRBJ1-1	.	TRBV19	.	TGTGCCAGTAGCCGGCGCGCAGACCCTGGGGGGACTGAAGCTTTCTTT	CASSRRADPGGTEAFF
TRBJ1-6	.	TRBV20-1	.	TGCAGTGCTAGAGGCAAGAGCTCCTATAATTCACCCCTCCACTTT	CSARGKSSYNSPLHF
TRBJ1-5	.	TRBV4-2	.	TGTGCCAGCAGCCAAGTCGACAGCAATCAGCCCCAGCATTTT	CASSQVDSNQPQHF
TRBJ1-6	.	TRBV11-2	.	TGTGCCAGCAGCCCTCCAGGGTCAAATTCACCCCTCCACTTT	CASSPPGSNSPLHF
TRBJ1-2	.	TRBV19	.	TGTGCCAGTAGTAACAGCCGGGTAGACTATGGCTACACCTTC	CASSNSRVDYGYTF
TRBJ2-7	.	TRBV20-1	.	TGCAGTGCTAGAGAGTCGGTCAGCACCTACGAGCAGTACTTC	CSARESVSTYEQYF